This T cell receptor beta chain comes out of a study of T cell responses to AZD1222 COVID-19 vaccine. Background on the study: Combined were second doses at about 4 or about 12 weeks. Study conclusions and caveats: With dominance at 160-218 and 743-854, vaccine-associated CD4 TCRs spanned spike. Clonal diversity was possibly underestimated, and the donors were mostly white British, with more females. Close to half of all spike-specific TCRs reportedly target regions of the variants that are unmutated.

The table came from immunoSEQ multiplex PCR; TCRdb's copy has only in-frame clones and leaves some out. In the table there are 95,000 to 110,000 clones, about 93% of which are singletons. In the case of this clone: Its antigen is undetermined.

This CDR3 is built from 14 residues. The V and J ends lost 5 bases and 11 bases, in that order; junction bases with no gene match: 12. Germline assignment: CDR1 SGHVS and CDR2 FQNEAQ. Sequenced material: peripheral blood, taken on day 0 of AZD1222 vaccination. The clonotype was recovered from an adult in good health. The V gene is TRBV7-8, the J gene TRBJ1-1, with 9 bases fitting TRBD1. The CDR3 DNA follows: TGTGCCAGCAGCCTGCGGACAGGGGTAGGTTTGGCTTTCTTT. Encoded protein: CASSLRTGVGLAFF.